This T cell receptor beta chain comes out of a study of lymphopenia after photon versus proton radiotherapy. The study's findings and limits: Only patients who died were analyzed for survival; proton advantage is unproven. Post-nadir diversity loss with photons came from oligoclonal expansion, particularly CD8+ Temra cells. Proton therapy kept repertoires fairly stable, unlike photons, which gained effector/memory cells. In patients who died, overall survival fell as post-nadir TCR diversity dropped more.

Libraries were prepared by immunoSEQ multiplex PCR; TCRdb keeps only in-frame clonotypes and omits some of them. The profile covers about 58,000 clones, with about four fifths appearing a single time and roughly 2.1% taken by the ten largest. The ends lost 6 bases at V and 5 bases at J; junction bases unmatched: 7. Looked up from germline, CDR1 is MNHEY and CDR2 is SVGAGI. The CDR3 is 14 amino acids. In regard to this clone: Its antigen remains unidentified.

The chain carries TRBV6-5 and TRBJ2-1, with 7 bases fitting TRBD2. Sequenced here: peripheral blood, sampled from a patient treated with proton-based radiotherapy. This clonotype originated in a man in his sixties with pancreatic cancer. CDR3 region: CASRSSGYNNEQFF. The CDR3 DNA reads TGTGCCAGCAGAAGTAGCGGGTATAACAATGAGCAGTTCTTC.